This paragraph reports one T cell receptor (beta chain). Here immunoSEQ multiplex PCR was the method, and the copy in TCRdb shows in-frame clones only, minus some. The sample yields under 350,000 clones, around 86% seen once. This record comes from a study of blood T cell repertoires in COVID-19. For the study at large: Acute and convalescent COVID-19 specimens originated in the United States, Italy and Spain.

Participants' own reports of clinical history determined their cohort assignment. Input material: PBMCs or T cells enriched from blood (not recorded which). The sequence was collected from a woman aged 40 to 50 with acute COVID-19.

The CDR3 is CASRPYGTTRQGANYEQYF. The CDR3 nucleotides are TGTGCCAGCAGACCTTATGGGACTACGAGACAGGGGGCGAACTACGAGCAGTACTTC. The chain combines TRBV28 with TRBJ2-7; 10 bases fit TRBD1. The length of the CDR3 is 19 residues. Trimming removed 6 bases from V and 3 bases from J; junction bases left unmatched: 20. CDR1 is MDHEN, CDR2 SYDVKM, per germline.